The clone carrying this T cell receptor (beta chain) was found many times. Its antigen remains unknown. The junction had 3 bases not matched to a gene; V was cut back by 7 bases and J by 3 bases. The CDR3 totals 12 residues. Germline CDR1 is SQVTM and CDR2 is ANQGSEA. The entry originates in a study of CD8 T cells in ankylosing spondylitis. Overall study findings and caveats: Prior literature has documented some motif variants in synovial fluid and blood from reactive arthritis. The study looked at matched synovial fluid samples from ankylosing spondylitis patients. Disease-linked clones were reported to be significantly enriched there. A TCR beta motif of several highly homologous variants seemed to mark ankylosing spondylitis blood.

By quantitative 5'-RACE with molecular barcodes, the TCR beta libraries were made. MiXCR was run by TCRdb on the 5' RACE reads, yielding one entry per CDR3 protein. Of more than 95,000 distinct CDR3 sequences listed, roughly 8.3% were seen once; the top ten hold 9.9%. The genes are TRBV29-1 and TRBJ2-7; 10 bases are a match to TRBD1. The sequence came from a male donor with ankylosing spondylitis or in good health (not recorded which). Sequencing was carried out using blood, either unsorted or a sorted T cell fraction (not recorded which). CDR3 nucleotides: TGCAGCGGTAGGGACAGGGGCTACGAGCAGTACTTC. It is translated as CSGRDRGYEQYF.